Listed below are T cell receptor beta chains from one sample, sequenced in a study of blood T cell repertoires in COVID-19. Measured with immunoSEQ multiplex PCR; TCRdb has only the in-frame clones, and not every one. There are 65,000 to 80,000 clones in the sample; 80% to 90% occur only once, and 4.6% lies in the top ten. The material sequenced was peripheral blood. The receptors come from a man in his fifties or sixties with active COVID-19. The CDR3 runs from the conserved cysteine through the conserved F or W. A D gene is named only where the DNA matches it firmly. For some rows the clone size is stated as once, few or many, or as a class when expanded; others skip it.

NA | TRBJ1-2 | TRBV6-5 | NA | CASRDSTNYGYTF | TGTGCCAGCAGGGACAGTACTAACTATGGCTACACCTTC
NA | TRBJ2-2 | TRBV19 | TRBD2 | CASSIGPGGRDTGELFF | TGTGCCAGTAGTATAGGCCCGGGAGGGAGGGACACCGGGGAGCTGTTTTTT
once | TRBJ2-2 | TRBV7-3 | NA | CASSDGLFTGELFF | TGTGCCAGCAGCGACGGGTTGTTCACCGGGGAGCTGTTTTTT
NA | TRBJ2-7 | TRBV28 | NA | CASSHPSRENEQYF | TGTGCCAGCAGTCACCCCTCCAGGGAAAACGAGCAGTACTTC
few | TRBJ2-1 | TRBV29-1 | NA | CSVIRAGIEQFF | TGCAGCGTGATCCGGGCGGGGATTGAGCAGTTCTTC
NA | TRBJ1-1 | TRBV9 | NA | CASNRGMNTEAFF | TGTGCCAGCAATAGGGGCATGAACACTGAAGCTTTCTTT
NA | TRBJ2-5 | TRBV28 | NA | CASSFLGGSLTQETQYF | TGTGCCAGCAGTTTCTTGGGGGGATCTCTAACGCAAGAGACCCAGTACTTC
NA | TRBJ1-1 | TRBV6-2/TRBV6-3 | NA | CASSYSSGKEAFF | TGTGCCAGCAGTTACTCGAGCGGCAAGGAAGCTTTCTTT
NA | TRBJ2-1 | TRBV4-3 | NA | CASSQEAGQLYNEQFF | TGCGCCAGCAGCCAAGAGGCGGGCCAGTTATACAATGAGCAGTTCTTC
once | TRBJ1-2 | TRBV11-2 | NA | CASSFRSGWDGYTF | TGTGCCAGCAGCTTCAGGTCAGGATGGGATGGCTACACCTTC
NA | TRBJ2-3 | TRBV3-1/TRBV3-2 | TRBD2 | CASSQGVLAGGLTDTQYF | TGTGCCAGCAGCCAAGGGGTCCTAGCGGGAGGGCTGACAGATACGCAGTATTTT
NA | TRBJ1-3 | TRBV3-1/TRBV3-2 | TRBD1 | CASSHVRQGVHGNTIYF | TGTGCCAGCAGCCACGTAAGACAGGGGGTCCATGGAAACACCATATATTTT
NA | TRBJ1-1 | TRBV3-1/TRBV3-2 | NA | CASSQGEGANTEAFF | TGTGCCAGCAGCCAAGGGGAAGGGGCGAACACTGAAGCTTTCTTT
few | TRBJ2-2 | TRBV7-8 | NA | CASSPLLGELFF | TGTGCCAGCAGCCCCTTGTTGGGGGAGCTGTTTTTT
NA | TRBJ2-3 | TRBV6-6 | NA | CASSYGGTDTQYF | TGTGCCAGCAGTTACGGAGGGACAGATACGCAGTATTTT
NA | TRBJ2-7 | TRBV28 | TRBD1 | CASRGQGGPYEQYF | TGTGCCAGCAGAGGACAGGGGGGACCCTACGAGCAGTACTTC
NA | TRBJ1-3 | TRBV18 | NA | CASSPPGGPGNTIYF | TGTGCCAGCTCACCACCGGGTGGGCCGGGAAACACCATATATTTT
NA | TRBJ1-1 | TRBV7-8 | NA | CASSTGTWALSAFF | TGTGCCAGCAGCACGGGGACTTGGGCCCTGTCGGCTTTCTTT
NA | TRBJ1-3 | TRBV28 | NA | CASSLRFGEGGTSGNTIYF | TGTGCCAGCAGTTTAAGGTTTGGGGAGGGGGGAACCTCTGGAAACACCATATATTTT
NA | TRBJ2-1 | TRBV29-1 | NA | CSVDPLPGSLGKGYNEQFF | TGCAGCGTTGATCCCCTGCCGGGATCTCTTGGGAAGGGTTACAATGAGCAGTTCTTC
NA | TRBJ2-3 | TRBV4-3 | TRBD2 | CASSPGGAGDTQYF | TGCGCCAGCAGCCCCGGGGGGGCCGGAGATACGCAGTATTTT
NA | TRBJ2-1 | TRBV30 | TRBD1 | CAWGQGGSYNEQFF | TGTGCCTGGGGACAGGGGGGCTCCTACAATGAGCAGTTCTTC
NA | TRBJ1-3 | TRBV21-1 | NA | CASSTLQGPFSGNTIYF | TGTGCCAGCAGCACCCTACAGGGCCCATTCTCTGGAAACACCATATATTTT
NA | TRBJ2-3 | TRBV7-6 | TRBD2 | CASSLPPRLAATDTQYF | TGTGCCAGCAGCTTACCCCCGAGACTAGCGGCCACAGATACGCAGTATTTT
NA | TRBJ2-3 | TRBV5-1 | TRBD2 | CASSPGLAGVGDTQYF | TGCGCCAGCAGCCCGGGACTAGCGGGAGTGGGTGATACGCAGTATTTT
NA | TRBJ2-7 | TRBV14 | TRBD1 | CASSHTGGRRYEQYF | TGTGCCAGCAGCCACACAGGGGGGAGGAGGTACGAGCAGTACTTC
NA | TRBJ1-5 | TRBV6-2/TRBV6-3 | TRBD1 | CASSPGQGPIQPQHF | TGTGCCAGCAGTCCAGGACAGGGGCCCATTCAGCCCCAGCATTTT
NA | TRBJ2-2 | TRBV7-9 | TRBD2 | CASSLYLAGATGELFF | TGTGCCAGCAGCTTATACTTAGCGGGGGCTACCGGGGAGCTGTTTTTT
NA | TRBJ2-7 | TRBV11-2 | TRBD2 | CASSLDRGLAERPSYEQYF | TGTGCCAGCAGCTTAGATCGGGGACTAGCGGAGCGCCCTTCCTACGAGCAGTACTTC
once | TRBJ2-1 | TRBV19 | NA | CASSIVGASYNEQFF | TGTGCCAGTAGTATAGTTGGGGCCTCCTACAATGAGCAGTTCTTC
NA | TRBJ1-4 | TRBV7-2 | NA | CASSSTAATNEKLFF | TGTGCCAGCAGCTCCACGGCGGCAACTAATGAAAAACTGTTTTTT
NA | TRBJ2-2 | TRBV5-5 | TRBD1 | CASFKIRTGGGGGELFF | TGTGCCAGCTTCAAAATACGGACAGGGGGCGGCGGCGGGGAGCTGTTTTTT